This TCR beta chain was profiled in a study of T cells in Graves' hyperthyroidism and ophthalmopathy. Stable hyperthyroidism: no ophthalmopathy progression over 18 months of follow-up. The study enrolled patients aged 18 to 65 with newly diagnosed hyperthyroidism of under 2 months' duration. There are 15 residues in the CDR3. Germline CDR1 reads SGHRS; CDR2 reads YFSETQ. Trimming removed 0 bases from V and 0 bases from J, with 7 bases in between. TCR beta CDR3 regions were amplified from RNA transcripts. TCR CDR3 regions were first amplified by RT-PCR with HTBI primers. TCRdb re-called the multiplex PCR reads through MiXCR, storing one row per CDR3 protein. This table holds some 560,000 distinct CDR3 sequences, approximately 15% found once. Concerning this clonotype itself: Its specificity is unknown.

Study-level results: In validation, the model predicted ophthalmopathy. These predictions came a median roughly 6.5 months before onset.

Sequenced: blood. The sequence came from a woman aged 25 to 39 with Graves' hyperthyroidism. The chain uses TRBV5-1 and TRBJ1-3; tentatively, D is TRBD1 (5 bases). CDR3 DNA: TGCGCCAGCAGCTTGGACAGGTACTCTGGAAACACCATATATTTT. Its protein product is CASSLDRYSGNTIYF.